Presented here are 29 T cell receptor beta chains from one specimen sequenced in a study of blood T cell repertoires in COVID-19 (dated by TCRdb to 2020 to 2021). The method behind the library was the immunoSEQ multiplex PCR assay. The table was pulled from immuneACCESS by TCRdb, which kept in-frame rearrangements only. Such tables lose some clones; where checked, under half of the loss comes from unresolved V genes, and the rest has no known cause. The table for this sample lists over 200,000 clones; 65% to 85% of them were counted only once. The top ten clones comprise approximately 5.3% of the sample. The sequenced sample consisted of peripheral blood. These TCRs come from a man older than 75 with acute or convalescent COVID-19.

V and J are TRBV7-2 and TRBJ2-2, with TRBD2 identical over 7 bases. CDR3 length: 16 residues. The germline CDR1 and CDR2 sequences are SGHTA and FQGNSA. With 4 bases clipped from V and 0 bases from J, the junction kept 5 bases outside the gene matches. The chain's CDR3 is CASSYMSGANTGELFF. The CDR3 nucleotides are TGTGCCAGCAGCTACATGAGCGGGGCGAACACCGGGGAGCTGTTTTTT.

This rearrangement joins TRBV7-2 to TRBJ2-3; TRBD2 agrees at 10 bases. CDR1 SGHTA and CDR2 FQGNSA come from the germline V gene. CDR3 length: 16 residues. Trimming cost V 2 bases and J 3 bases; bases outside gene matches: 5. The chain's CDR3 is CASSLSSGSGTDTQYF. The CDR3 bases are TGTGCCAGCAGCTTATCTAGCGGGAGTGGGACAGATACGCAGTATTTT.

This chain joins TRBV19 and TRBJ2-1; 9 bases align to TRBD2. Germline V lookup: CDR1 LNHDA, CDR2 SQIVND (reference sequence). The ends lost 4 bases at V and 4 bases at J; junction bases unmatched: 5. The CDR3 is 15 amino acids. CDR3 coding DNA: TGTGCCAGTAGTAAAGGGCTAGCGGGGTACAATGAGCAGTTCTTC. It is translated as CASSKGLAGYNEQFF.

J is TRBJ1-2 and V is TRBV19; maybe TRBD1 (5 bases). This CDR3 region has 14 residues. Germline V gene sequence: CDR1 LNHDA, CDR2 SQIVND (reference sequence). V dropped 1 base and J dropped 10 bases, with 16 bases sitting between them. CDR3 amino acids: CASSIAQGNTVYTF. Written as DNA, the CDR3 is TGTGCCAGTAGTATAGCCCAGGGAAATACCGTCTACACCTTC.

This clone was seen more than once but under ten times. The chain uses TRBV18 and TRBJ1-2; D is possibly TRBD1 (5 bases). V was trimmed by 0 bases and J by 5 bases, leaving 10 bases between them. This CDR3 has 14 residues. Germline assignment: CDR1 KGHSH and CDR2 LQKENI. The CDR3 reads CASSPPGHEYGYTF. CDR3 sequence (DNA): TGTGCCAGCTCACCACCTGGACACGAATATGGCTACACCTTC.

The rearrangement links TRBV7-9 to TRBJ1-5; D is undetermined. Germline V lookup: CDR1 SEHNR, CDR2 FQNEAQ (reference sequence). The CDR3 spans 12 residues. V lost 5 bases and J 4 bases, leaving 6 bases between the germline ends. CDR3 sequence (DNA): TGTGCCAGCAGCCTGACTAATCAGCCCCAGCATTTT. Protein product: CASSLTNQPQHF. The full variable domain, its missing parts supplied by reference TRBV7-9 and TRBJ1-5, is DTGVSQNPRHKITKRGQNVTFRCDPISEHNRLYWYRQTLGQGPEFLTYFQNEAQLEKSRLLSDRFSAERPKGSFSTLEIQRTEQGDSAMYLCASSLTNQPQHFGDGTRLSIL.

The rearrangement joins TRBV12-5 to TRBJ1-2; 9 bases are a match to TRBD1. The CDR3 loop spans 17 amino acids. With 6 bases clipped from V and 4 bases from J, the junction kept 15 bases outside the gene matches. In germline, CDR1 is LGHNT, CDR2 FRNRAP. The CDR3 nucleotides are TGTGCTAGTGGCCCCCGGGACAGGGAAGACGGTTCCTATGGCTACACCTTC. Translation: CASGPRDREDGSYGYTF.

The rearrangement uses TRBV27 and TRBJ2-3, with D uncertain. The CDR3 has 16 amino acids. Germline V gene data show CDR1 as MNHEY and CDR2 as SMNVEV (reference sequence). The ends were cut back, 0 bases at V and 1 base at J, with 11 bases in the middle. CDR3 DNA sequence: TGTGCCAGCAGTTTATCGGCCGCCCCAGGCACAGATACGCAGTATTTT. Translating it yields CASSLSAAPGTDTQYF.

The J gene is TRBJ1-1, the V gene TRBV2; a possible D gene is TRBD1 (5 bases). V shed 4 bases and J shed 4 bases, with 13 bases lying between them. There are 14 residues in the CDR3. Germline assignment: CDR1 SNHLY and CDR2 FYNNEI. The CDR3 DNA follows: TGTGCCAGCAGTGCGGGGGGAGGTATCACTGAAGCTTTCTTT. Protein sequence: CASSAGGGITEAFF.

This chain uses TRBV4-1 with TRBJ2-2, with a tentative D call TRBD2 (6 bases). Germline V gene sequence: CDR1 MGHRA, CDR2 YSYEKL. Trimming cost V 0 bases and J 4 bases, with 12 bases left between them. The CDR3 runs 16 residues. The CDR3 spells CASSQEVAVSTGELFF. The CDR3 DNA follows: TGCGCCAGCAGCCAAGAGGTAGCGGTAAGCACCGGGGAGCTGTTTTTT.

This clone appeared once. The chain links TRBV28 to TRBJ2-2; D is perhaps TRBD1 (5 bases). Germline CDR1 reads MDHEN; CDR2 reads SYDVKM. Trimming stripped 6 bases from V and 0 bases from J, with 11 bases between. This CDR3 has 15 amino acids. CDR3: CASSPPTANTGELFF. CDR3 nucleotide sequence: TGTGCCAGCAGCCCACCGACAGCGAACACCGGGGAGCTGTTTTTT.

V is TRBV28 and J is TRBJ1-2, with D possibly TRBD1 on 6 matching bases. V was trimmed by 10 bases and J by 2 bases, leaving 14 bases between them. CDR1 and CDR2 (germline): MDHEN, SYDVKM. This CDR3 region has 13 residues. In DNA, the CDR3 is TGTGCCACCCGGGGGGGCGGGAACTATGGCTACACCTTC. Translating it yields CATRGGGNYGYTF.

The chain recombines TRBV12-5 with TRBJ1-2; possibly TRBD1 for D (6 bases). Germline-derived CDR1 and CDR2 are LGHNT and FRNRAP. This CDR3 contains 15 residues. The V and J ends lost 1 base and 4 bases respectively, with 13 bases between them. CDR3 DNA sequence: TGTGCTAGTGGTTTGGATTCAGGGGTGAGCTATGGCTACACCTTC. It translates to CASGLDSGVSYGYTF.

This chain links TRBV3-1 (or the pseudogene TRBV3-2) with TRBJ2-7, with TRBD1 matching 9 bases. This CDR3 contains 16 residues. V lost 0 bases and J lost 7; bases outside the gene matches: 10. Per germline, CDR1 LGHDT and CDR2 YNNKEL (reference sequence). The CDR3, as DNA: TGTGCCAGCAGCCAAGATAAGGGACAGGGTTTTCGGGAGCAGTACTTC. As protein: CASSQDKGQGFREQYF.

This CDR3 is CATTRAPVGRLEQYF. The CDR3, as DNA: TGTGCCACAACCAGGGCTCCTGTTGGTCGTCTGGAGCAGTACTTC. The rearrangement uses TRBV28 and TRBJ2-7; D may be TRBD1 (5 bases). The germline V gene encodes CDR1 MDHEN and CDR2 SYDVKM. This CDR3 spans 15 amino acids. With 10 bases removed from V and 7 bases from J, the gap between germline ends came to 26 bases.

The CDR3 DNA is TGTGCCACCAGTGATGGTGCGGGGGCTCTTAACTATGGCTACACCTTC. It codes for CATSDGAGALNYGYTF. The chain links TRBV24-1 to TRBJ1-2; D perhaps matches TRBD1 (6 bases). The V gene's germline CDR1 is KGHDR and CDR2 SFDVKD. Trimming shortened V by 3 bases and J by 1 base, and 14 bases separated the two germline ends. The CDR3 sequence is 16 residues long.

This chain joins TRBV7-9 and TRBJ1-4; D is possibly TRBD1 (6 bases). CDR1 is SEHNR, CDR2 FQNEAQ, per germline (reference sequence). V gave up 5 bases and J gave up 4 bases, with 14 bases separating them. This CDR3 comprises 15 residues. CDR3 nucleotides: TGTGCCAGCAGCGACTCAGGGGCGGGTAATGAAAAACTGTTTTTT. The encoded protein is CASSDSGAGNEKLFF.

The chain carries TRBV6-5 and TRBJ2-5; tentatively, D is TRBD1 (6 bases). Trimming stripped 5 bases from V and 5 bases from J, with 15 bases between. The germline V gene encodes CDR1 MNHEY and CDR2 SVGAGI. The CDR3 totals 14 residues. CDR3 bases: TGTGCCAGCAGTCATCAGGGGCTCGGGGAGACCCAGTACTTC. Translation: CASSHQGLGETQYF.

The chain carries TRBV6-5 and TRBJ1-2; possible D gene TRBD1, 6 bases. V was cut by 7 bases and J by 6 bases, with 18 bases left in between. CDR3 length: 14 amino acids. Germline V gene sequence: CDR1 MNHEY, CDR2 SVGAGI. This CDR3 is CASTNGGARDGYTF. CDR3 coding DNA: TGTGCCAGCACCAACGGGGGGGCAAGGGATGGCTACACCTTC.

This CDR3 is CAWTKRGGDTEAFF. For the CDR3, the DNA is TGTGCCTGGACAAAACGTGGGGGGGACACTGAAGCTTTCTTT. J is TRBJ1-1 and V is TRBV30, with D possibly being TRBD1 (5 bases). This CDR3 region has 14 residues. Trimming left V 4 bases short and J 3 bases short, with 15 bases between. Germline CDR1 and CDR2: GTSNPN and SVGIG (reference sequence).

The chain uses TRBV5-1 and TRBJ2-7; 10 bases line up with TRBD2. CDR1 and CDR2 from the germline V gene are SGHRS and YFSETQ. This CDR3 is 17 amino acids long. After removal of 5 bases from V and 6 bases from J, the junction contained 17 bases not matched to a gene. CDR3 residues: CASSLLPSGRAQGEQYF. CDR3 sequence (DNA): TGCGCCAGCAGTTTGTTACCGAGCGGGAGGGCCCAGGGCGAGCAGTACTTC. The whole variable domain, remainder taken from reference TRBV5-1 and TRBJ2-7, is KAGVTQTPRYLIKTRGQQVTLSCSPISGHRSVSWYQQTPGQGLQFLFEYFSETQRNKGNFPGRFSGRQFSNSRSEMNVSTLELGDSALYLCASSLLPSGRAQGEQYFGPGTRLTVT.

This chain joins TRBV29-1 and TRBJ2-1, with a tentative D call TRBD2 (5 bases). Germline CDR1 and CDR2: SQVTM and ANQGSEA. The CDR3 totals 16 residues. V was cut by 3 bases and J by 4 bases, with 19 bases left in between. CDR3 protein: CSVDLLLRSGYNEQFF. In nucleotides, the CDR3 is TGCAGCGTTGACCTGCTCCTGCGTTCGGGATACAATGAGCAGTTCTTC.

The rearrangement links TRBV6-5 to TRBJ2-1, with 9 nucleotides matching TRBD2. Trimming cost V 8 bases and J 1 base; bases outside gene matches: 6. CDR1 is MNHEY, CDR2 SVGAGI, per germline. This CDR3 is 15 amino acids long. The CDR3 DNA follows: TGTGCCAGCCAAGCTAGCGGGGATTCCTACAATGAGCAGTTCTTC. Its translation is CASQASGDSYNEQFF.

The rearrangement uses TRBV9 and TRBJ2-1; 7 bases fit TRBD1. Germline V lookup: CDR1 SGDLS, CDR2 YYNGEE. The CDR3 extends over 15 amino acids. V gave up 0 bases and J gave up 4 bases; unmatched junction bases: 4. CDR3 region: CASSVVTGAYNEQFF. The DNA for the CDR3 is TGTGCCAGCAGCGTAGTTACAGGGGCGTACAATGAGCAGTTCTTC.

This CDR3 is CASSPAGTGYGYTF. For the CDR3, the DNA is TGTGCCAGCTCACCAGCGGGGACAGGTTATGGCTACACCTTC. The chain employs TRBV18 and TRBJ1-2; 8 bases line up with TRBD1. CDR3 length: 14 amino acids. The V gene end was trimmed by 2 bases and the J gene end by 5 bases; junction bases not matched to a gene: 4. The germline gives CDR1 KGHSH, CDR2 LQKENI.

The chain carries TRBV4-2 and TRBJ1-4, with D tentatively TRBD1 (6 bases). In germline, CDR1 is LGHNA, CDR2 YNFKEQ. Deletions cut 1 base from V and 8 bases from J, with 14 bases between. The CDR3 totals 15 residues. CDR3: CASSQALAGEEKLFF. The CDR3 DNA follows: TGTGCCAGCAGCCAAGCCCTCGCAGGGGAGGAAAAACTGTTTTTT.

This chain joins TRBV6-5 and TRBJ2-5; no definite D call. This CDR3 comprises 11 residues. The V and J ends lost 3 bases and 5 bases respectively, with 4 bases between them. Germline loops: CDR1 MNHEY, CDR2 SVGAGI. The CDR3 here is CASSYQETQYF. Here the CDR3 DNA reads TGTGCCAGCAGTTATCAGGAGACCCAGTACTTC.

Written as DNA, the CDR3 is TGTGCCATCGGGGGGGGCGCCTACAATGAGCAGTTCTTC. It yields the protein CAIGGGAYNEQFF. This sequence joins TRBV10-3 and TRBJ2-1, with D maybe TRBD2 (7 bases). The V end was cut by 8 bases, the J end by 2 bases, with 10 bases between. This CDR3 is built from 13 residues. Germline V gene lookup returns CDR1 ENHRY and CDR2 SYGVKD.

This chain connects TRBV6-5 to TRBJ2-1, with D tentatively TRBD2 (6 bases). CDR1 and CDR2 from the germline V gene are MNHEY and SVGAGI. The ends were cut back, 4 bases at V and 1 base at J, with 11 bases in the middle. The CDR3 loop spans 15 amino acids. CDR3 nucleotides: TGTGCCAGCAGTTCCCAGAGCGGGTCCTACAATGAGCAGTTCTTC. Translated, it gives CASSSQSGSYNEQFF.